These 10 T cell receptor beta chains came from one sample sequenced in a study of blood T cell repertoires in COVID-19. Here immunoSEQ multiplex PCR was the method, and the copy in TCRdb shows in-frame clones only, minus some. The table has 150,000 or so clones, more than 65% seen once. Material: peripheral blood. These receptors all stem from a woman between 50 and 59 years old in a cohort sampled during active or convalescent COVID-19.

The chain links TRBV2 to TRBJ1-3; 8 nucleotides line up with TRBD1. The CDR3 spans 16 residues. With V trimmed by 6 bases and J by 0 bases, 7 bases remained unmatched. CDR1 and CDR2 (germline): SNHLY, FYNNEI. CDR3 bases: TGTGCCAGCAGGCAAAACACAGGGGGCTCTGGAAACACCATATATTTT. It translates to CASRQNTGGSGNTIYF.

The chain combines TRBV30 with TRBJ1-1; D is ambiguous. Germline V CDR1 and CDR2: GTSNPN, SVGIG (reference sequence). The CDR3 sequence is 11 residues long. The CDR3 coding sequence is TGTGCTGGGCAGAGGAACACTGAAGCTTTCTTT. Amino acids: CAGQRNTEAFF.

J is TRBJ2-1 and V is TRBV7-9; TRBD1 agrees at 7 bases. Germline lookup yields CDR1 SEHNR and CDR2 FQNEAQ (reference sequence). Unmatched junction bases numbered 14, after V lost 7 bases and J lost 5 bases. The length of the CDR3 is 16 residues. CDR3 in DNA: TGTGCCAGCACCCCTGGCGACAGGGCCATAAACAATGAGCAGTTCTTC. Its translation is CASTPGDRAINNEQFF. The full variable domain, rest sourced from reference TRBV7-9 and TRBJ2-1, is DTGVSQNPRHKITKRGQNVTFRCDPISEHNRLYWYRQTLGQGPEFLTYFQNEAQLEKSRLLSDRFSAERPKGSFSTLEIQRTEQGDSAMYLCASTPGDRAINNEQFFGPGTRLTVL.

J is TRBJ1-4 and V is TRBV5-1; 7 bases map to TRBD1. The junction had 10 bases not matched to a gene; V was cut back by 4 bases and J by 4 bases. Germline V gives CDR1 SGHRS, CDR2 YFSETQ. The CDR3 covers 16 residues. CDR3: CASSPMLGGGNEKLFF. DNA of the CDR3: TGCGCCAGCAGCCCTATGCTAGGGGGCGGTAATGAAAAACTGTTTTTT.

The chain joins TRBV15 to TRBJ2-1; TRBD2 matches at 7 bases. The CDR3 runs to 14 residues. Germline values: CDR1 LNHNV, CDR2 YYDKDF (reference sequence). V was clipped by 0 bases and J by 7 bases; unmatched bases: 3. The CDR3 is CATSRETSRNEQFF. The CDR3 DNA sequence: TGTGCCACCAGCAGAGAGACTAGCCGGAATGAGCAGTTCTTC.

This clone was counted ten times or more. This sequence joins TRBV7-9 and TRBJ1-6, with 8 nucleotides matching TRBD1. Looked up from germline, CDR1 is SEHNR and CDR2 is FQNEAQ (reference sequence). The CDR3 runs to 14 residues. V was clipped by 6 bases and J by 8 bases; unmatched bases: 6. CDR3 sequence reads: CASRTGANYSPLHF. DNA of the CDR3: TGTGCCAGCAGGACAGGGGCTAATTATTCACCCCTCCACTTT.

This clone came up a few times. The CDR3: CASSRDSNSPLHF. CDR3 DNA: TGCGCCAGCAGCAGGGACAGTAATTCACCCCTCCACTTT. The V and J genes are TRBV5-1 and TRBJ1-6, with TRBD1 matching over 7 bases. Germline loops: CDR1 SGHRS, CDR2 YFSETQ. V lost 4 bases to trimming and J lost 6 bases; unmatched junction nucleotides: 1. This CDR3 has 13 residues.

The chain couples TRBV6-6 to TRBJ2-7; TRBD1 matches at 7 bases. Germline-derived CDR1 and CDR2 are MNHNY and SVGAGI (reference sequence). This CDR3 contains 13 residues. The J segment lost 0 bases and the V segment lost 6 bases, leaving 2 bases of the junction unmatched. The CDR3 sequence: CASRRDSSYEQYF. The DNA of the CDR3 is TGTGCCAGCAGACGGGACAGCTCCTACGAGCAGTACTTC.

This sequence joins TRBV6-2 or TRBV6-3 and TRBJ1-1; a weak D match, TRBD1 (5 bases). The germline V gene encodes CDR1 MNHEY and CDR2 SVGEGT. Between the trimmed V and J ends, which lost 4 bases and 1 base, there was a span of 13 bases. This CDR3 comprises 15 residues. CDR3 residues: CASSLQEGWNTEAFF. The CDR3 region has the DNA TGTGCCAGCAGTTTACAGGAAGGATGGAACACTGAAGCTTTCTTT.

V gene TRBV3-1 (or the pseudogene TRBV3-2) combines with J gene TRBJ1-6; unclear D gene. Deletions cut 2 bases from V and 8 bases from J, with 13 bases between. Germline loops: CDR1 LGHDT, CDR2 YNNKEL (reference sequence). This CDR3 has 15 amino acids. The CDR3, as DNA: TGTGCCAGCAGCCAATGGGGTTTGAGGGATTCACCCCTCCACTTT. Translation: CASSQWGLRDSPLHF.